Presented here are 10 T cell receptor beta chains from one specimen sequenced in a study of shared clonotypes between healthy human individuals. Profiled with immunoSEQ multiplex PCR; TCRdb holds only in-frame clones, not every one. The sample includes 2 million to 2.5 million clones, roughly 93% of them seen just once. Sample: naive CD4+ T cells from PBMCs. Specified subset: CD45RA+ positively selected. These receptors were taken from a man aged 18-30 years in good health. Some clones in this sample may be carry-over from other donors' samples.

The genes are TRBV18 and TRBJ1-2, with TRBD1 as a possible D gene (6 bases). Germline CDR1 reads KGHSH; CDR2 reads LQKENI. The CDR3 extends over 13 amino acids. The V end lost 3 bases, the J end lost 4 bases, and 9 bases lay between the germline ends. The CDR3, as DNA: TGTGCCAGCTCACCGGAGGGGGGCTATGGCTACACCTTC. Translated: CASSPEGGYGYTF.

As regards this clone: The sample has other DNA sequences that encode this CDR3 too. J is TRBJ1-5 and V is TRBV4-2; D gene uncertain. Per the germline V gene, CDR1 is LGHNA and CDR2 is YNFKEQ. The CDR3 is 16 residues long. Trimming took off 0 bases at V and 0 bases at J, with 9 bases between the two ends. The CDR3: CASSQEARVSNQPQHF. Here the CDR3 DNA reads TGTGCCAGCAGCCAAGAGGCCAGAGTTAGCAATCAGCCCCAGCATTTT.

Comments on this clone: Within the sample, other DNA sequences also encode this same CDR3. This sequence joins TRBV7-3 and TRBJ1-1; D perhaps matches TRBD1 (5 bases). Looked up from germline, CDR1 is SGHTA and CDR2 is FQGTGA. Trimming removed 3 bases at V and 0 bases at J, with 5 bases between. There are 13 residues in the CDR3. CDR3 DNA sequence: TGTGCCAGCAGCTTGACAGTGAACACTGAAGCTTTCTTT. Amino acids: CASSLTVNTEAFF.

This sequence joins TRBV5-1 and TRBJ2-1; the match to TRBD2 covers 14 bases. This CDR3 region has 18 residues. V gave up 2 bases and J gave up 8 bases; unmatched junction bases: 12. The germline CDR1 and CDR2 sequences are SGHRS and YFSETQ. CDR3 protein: CASSLGLGTSGRGDEQFF. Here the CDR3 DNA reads TGCGCCAGCAGCTTAGGGTTAGGGACTAGCGGGAGAGGGGATGAGCAGTTCTTC. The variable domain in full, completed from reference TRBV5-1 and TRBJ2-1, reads KAGVTQTPRYLIKTRGQQVTLSCSPISGHRSVSWYQQTPGQGLQFLFEYFSETQRNKGNFPGRFSGRQFSNSRSEMNVSTLELGDSALYLCASSLGLGTSGRGDEQFFGPGTRLTVL.

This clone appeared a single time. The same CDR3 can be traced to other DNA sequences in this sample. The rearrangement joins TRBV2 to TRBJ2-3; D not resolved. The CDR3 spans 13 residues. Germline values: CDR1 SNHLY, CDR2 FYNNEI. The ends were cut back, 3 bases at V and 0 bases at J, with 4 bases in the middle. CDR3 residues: CASSEGSTDTQYF. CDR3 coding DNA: TGTGCCAGCAGTGAGGGTAGCACAGATACGCAGTATTTT.

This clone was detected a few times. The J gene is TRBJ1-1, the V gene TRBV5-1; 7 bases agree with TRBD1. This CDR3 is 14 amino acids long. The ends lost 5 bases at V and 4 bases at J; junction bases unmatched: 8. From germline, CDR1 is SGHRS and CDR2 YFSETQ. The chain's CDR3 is CASSGSGGSTEAFF. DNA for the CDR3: TGCGCCAGCAGTGGTTCAGGGGGAAGCACTGAAGCTTTCTTT.

For the CDR3, the DNA is TGTGCCAGCAGCTCGGGACTGGGCTCTGGAAACACCATATATTTT. Translation: CASSSGLGSGNTIYF. This sequence joins TRBV5-6 and TRBJ1-3; tentative D call: TRBD1 (5 bases). Germline V gives CDR1 SGHDT, CDR2 YYEEEE. The CDR3 has 15 amino acids. Trimming took 3 bases from V and 0 from J, leaving 10 bases between them.

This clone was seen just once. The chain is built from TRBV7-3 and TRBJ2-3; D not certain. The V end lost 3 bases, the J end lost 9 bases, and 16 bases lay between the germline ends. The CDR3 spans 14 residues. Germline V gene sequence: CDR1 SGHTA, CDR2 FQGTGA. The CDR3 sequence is CASSLSTHGTTQYF. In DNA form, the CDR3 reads TGTGCCAGCAGCTTGAGTACTCATGGTACGACGCAGTATTTT.

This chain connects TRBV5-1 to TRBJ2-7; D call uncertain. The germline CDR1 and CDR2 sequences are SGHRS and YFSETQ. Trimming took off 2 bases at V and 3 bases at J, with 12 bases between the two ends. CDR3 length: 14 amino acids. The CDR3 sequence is CASSFREGLYEQYF. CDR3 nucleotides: TGCGCCAGCAGCTTTAGGGAAGGGCTCTACGAGCAGTACTTC.

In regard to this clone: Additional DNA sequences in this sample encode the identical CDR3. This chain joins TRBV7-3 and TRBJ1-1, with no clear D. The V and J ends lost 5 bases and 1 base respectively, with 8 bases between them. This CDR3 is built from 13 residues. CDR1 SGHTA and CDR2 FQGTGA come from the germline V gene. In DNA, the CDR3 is TGTGCCAGCAGCCCCGCCGGGAACACTGAAGCTTTCTTT. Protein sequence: CASSPAGNTEAFF.